This T cell receptor (beta chain) was retrieved from a study of PD-1 blockade in classical Hodgkin lymphoma. Overall study results and limits: Initiation of nivolumab under 1 year after ASCT led to exclusion of patients.

The V and J ends lost 1 base and 6 bases respectively, with 9 bases between them. Germline assignment: CDR1 LNHNV and CDR2 YYDKDF (reference sequence). The CDR3 loop spans 13 amino acids. The time point: cycle 4 day 1 (C4D1), after about 6 weeks of nivolumab. Every patient experienced relapse after autologous stem cell transplantation, and brentuximab vedotin exposure varied. Details on this clone: No antigen is known for it.

Method: immunoSEQ multiplex PCR; TCRdb's copy keeps in-frame clones and lacks some. The table records roughly 90,000 clones, under 85% of them present only once. This TCR was sampled from a human donor with classical Hodgkin lymphoma. Sequencing was performed on peripheral blood mononuclear cells (PBMCs), taken before the fourth cycle of nivolumab. The chain has TRBV15 and TRBJ1-2; D possibly corresponds to TRBD1 (5 bases). The CDR3 loop is CATSRASTDGYTF. The CDR3 nucleotides are TGTGCCACCAGCAGAGCATCGACAGATGGCTACACCTTC.